Described below is a single TCR beta chain sequence and its context. Its antigen remains unidentified. No much larger clone is present one base from it, and per-base qualities are unavailable. The sample originates from a study of identifying expanded T cells in peripheral blood (dated by TCRdb to 2018 to 2020). Regarding the complete study: Technical replicates were generated by sequencing separate aliquots of the same genomic DNA pool, and four replicates were compared pairwise. Overall results and qualifications from the work: Variance in clone template counts between two-week samples significantly increased with total template count across all healthy donors. The authors expected that biological variance in healthy repertoires might rise further over much longer intervals, such as months to years. Across all healthy-donor time intervals, the beta-binomial model significantly lowered both the number of clones called differentially abundant and the false-positive rate. The binomial model flagged around 1.2 differentially abundant clones between technical replicates but around 15 over around 2 weeks and approximately 18 over roughly 4 weeks.

No immune events such as infections were documented for the healthy donors during the collection period. Blood repertoires from healthy donors were used as a training cohort for calibrating time-dependent variance in a beta-binomial model of differential abundance of T-cell clones. There were about ten healthy donors in the training cohort, of whom 3 were female and 7 were male. On average the donors were approximately 42 years old, and their ages spanned roughly 29 to 70 years. Whole blood, obtained from a commercial supplier, was collected from each healthy donor at three time points spaced approximately two weeks apart. For immunosequencing, genomic DNA was extracted from unsorted whole blood. Trimming takes 2 bases off V and 4 bases off J; junction bases not matched to a gene: 2. Measured from the cysteine to the phenylalanine, the CDR3 is 15 residues long. Only CDR3 DNA remains: 45 bases, in frame from the first base. The CDR1 and CDR2 encoded by the germline V gene are SGHTA and FQGNSA.

TCRbeta CDR3 regions were profiled with the immunoSEQ Assay using bias-controlled multiplex PCR amplification of genomic DNA. Concerning the study's data processing: The absolute abundance of each unique TCRbeta CDR3 region was quantified after sequences were collapsed and filtered. Differential abundance was tested with a binomial (Fisher-equivalent) model and with a beta-binomial model adding time-dependent variance fitted from healthy donors. Clones with fewer than 5 combined templates were removed, and a clone was called differentially abundant if the clone's Benjamini-Hochberg FDR was below 0.01. Beta-binomial variance was modeled as a function of total template count across the two samples using the form v = (b*log(k)+a)^2. Entries here come from immuneACCESS through TCRdb and include only in-frame sequences with V and J called. Some clones fail to appear in such tables; in the studies checked, an unresolved V gene covers under half of the shortfall, and the cause of the remainder is unknown. V, J and clone size reflect that table, while D and trimming were determined from the DNA. The sample includes about 100,000 clones, with around 88% observed a single time. About a sixth of the sample belongs to the ten largest clones.

The TCR was taken from a person between 18 and 75 years old in good health. Recombination linked TRBV7-2 to TRBJ2-6, with 7 junctional bases fitting TRBD1. Material: blood. The CDR3 region has the sequence CASSLQGVGANVLTF. The DNA sequence follows: TGTGCCAGCAGCTTACAGGGGGTCGGGGCCAACGTCCTGACTTTC.